The 6 T cell receptor beta chains listed next were all sequenced from one sample in a study of cytomegalovirus exposure and HLA in healthy donors. The PCR made use of 60 Vbeta and 13 Jbeta primers. Clones were read by immunoSEQ multiplex PCR, and TCRdb kept only the in-frame ones, dropping some. The sample has approximately 160,000 clones; 77% are singletons. Sequenced sample: PBMCs. The receptor source for this set is a woman aged 25 to 45 in good health and CMV-seronegative.

This chain joins TRBV27 and TRBJ2-7, with 11 bases lining up with TRBD1. The CDR3 extends over 15 amino acids. Germline CDR1 MNHEY, CDR2 SMNVEV (reference sequence). The V segment lost 6 bases and the J segment 1 base; nucleotides outside the gene matches: 5. CDR3 loop: CASRFGTGGSYEQYF. CDR3 DNA: TGTGCCAGCAGATTCGGGACAGGGGGTTCCTACGAGCAGTACTTC.

This clone was seen more than once but under ten times. This sequence joins TRBV6-1 and TRBJ1-3; possible D gene TRBD1, 5 bases. The germline V gene has CDR1 MNHNS and CDR2 SASEGT. V was cut by 4 bases and J by 3 bases, with 16 bases left in between. The CDR3 has 16 residues. CDR3 region: CASSATGGRSGNTIYF. The CDR3 bases are TGTGCCAGCAGTGCGACGGGGGGGAGGAGTGGAAACACCATATATTTT.

This chain links TRBV11-2 with TRBJ1-1; tentatively, D is TRBD1 (6 bases). Germline CDR1 is SGHAT and CDR2 is FQNNGV. The V gene lost 8 bases and the J gene lost 11 bases, with 12 bases spanning the gap. The CDR3 spans 10 residues. The CDR3 region has the DNA TGTGCCAGCGGGGGCATTAGGGCTTTCTTT. It specifies CASGGIRAFF. The full variable domain, in which reference TRBV11-2 and TRBJ1-1 provide the parts outside the CDR3, is EAGVAQSPRYKIIEKRQSVAFWCNPISGHATLYWYQQILGQGPKLLIQFQNNGVVDDSQLPKDRFSAERLKGVDSTLKIQPAKLEDSAVYLCASGGIRAFFGQGTRLTVV.

The chain carries TRBV9 and TRBJ2-4, with TRBD2 identical over 7 bases. The germline V gene has CDR1 SGDLS and CDR2 YYNGEE. The CDR3 length is 15 residues. Losses at the gene ends were 4 bases for V and 4 bases for J; bases not matched to a gene: 8. The CDR3 region has the DNA TGTGCCAGCAGCCGGAAGCGGGGAGGGAAAAACATTCAGTACTTC. This gives the protein CASSRKRGGKNIQYF.

The chain couples TRBV7-9 to TRBJ2-7; 9 nucleotides line up with TRBD1. Trimming removed 1 base from V and 5 bases from J; junction bases left unmatched: 12. Germline CDR1 reads SEHNR; CDR2 reads FQNEAQ (reference sequence). The CDR3 totals 17 residues. As DNA, the CDR3 is TGTGCCAGCAGCTTAGGCCTCACGGGACAGGGCTTCAACGAGCAGTACTTC. It codes for CASSLGLTGQGFNEQYF.

This clone has only a few counts. The V gene is TRBV4-2, the J gene TRBJ2-1, with TRBD2 matching 9 bases. CDR3 length equals 16 residues. The germline CDR1 and CDR2 sequences are LGHNA and YNFKEQ. After removal of 3 bases from V and 3 bases from J, the junction contained 6 bases not matched to a gene. The CDR3 here is CASSHSGTSSYNEQFF. Here the CDR3 DNA reads TGTGCCAGCAGCCATTCCGGGACTAGCAGCTACAATGAGCAGTTCTTC.